Listed below are T cell receptor beta chains from one sample, sequenced in a study of blood T cell repertoires in COVID-19. Libraries were prepared by immunoSEQ multiplex PCR; TCRdb keeps only in-frame clonotypes and omits some of them. The sample lists under 200,000 clones, approximately 90% occurring once. Material: PBMCs or T cells enriched from blood (not recorded which). The receptors derive from a woman aged 18-30 years who had recovered from COVID-19. The CDR3 runs from the conserved cysteine through the conserved F or W. The order of the fields is V gene, J gene, D gene, clone size, CDR3 protein, CDR3 DNA. D genes are given only for firm matches. A clone size is listed for some rows: how often the clone was seen (once, few, many), or a class if it is expanded.

>TRBV6-5|TRBJ1-1|TRBD1|few
CASSYFGTGENTEAFF
TGTGCCAGCAGTTACTTCGGGACAGGGGAGAACACTGAAGCTTTCTTT
>TRBV10-3|TRBJ2-1|NA|few
CAISESTTRVSYNEQFF
TGTGCCATCAGTGAGTCGACTACGCGGGTCTCCTACAATGAGCAGTTCTTC
>TRBV27|TRBJ2-1|NA|NA
CASSPSQANEQFF
TGTGCCAGCAGTCCATCCCAGGCCAATGAGCAGTTCTTC
>TRBV7-9|TRBJ1-1|NA|NA
CASSLLQGLNTEAFF
TGTGCCAGCAGCTTATTGCAGGGGCTGAACACTGAAGCTTTCTTT
>TRBV28|TRBJ2-5|NA|once
CASSYRVSQETQYF
TGTGCCAGCAGCTACAGGGTCAGTCAAGAGACCCAGTACTTC
>TRBV11-2|TRBJ1-1|NA|NA
CASSSPGWAGMNTEAFF
TGTGCCAGCAGCTCCCCGGGTTGGGCAGGGATGAACACTGAAGCTTTCTTT
>TRBV27|TRBJ2-1|TRBD2|NA
CASSGLVMGNEQFF
TGTGCCAGCAGTGGACTAGTGATGGGCAATGAGCAGTTCTTC
>TRBV29-1|TRBJ2-5|NA|once
CSVEVEGLSLWETQYF
TGCAGCGTTGAAGTGGAGGGGTTATCGTTGTGGGAGACCCAGTACTTC
>TRBV27|TRBJ2-3|TRBD2|NA
CASSSPGLGADTQYF
TGTGCCAGCAGTTCCCCGGGACTAGGCGCAGATACGCAGTATTTT
>TRBV29-1|TRBJ2-7|NA|NA
CSVRQGPYYEQYF
TGCAGCGTTAGGCAGGGCCCTTACTACGAGCAGTACTTC
>TRBV11-2|TRBJ2-3|NA|NA
CASRNPGRYRTSSTDTQYF
TGTGCCAGCAGAAACCCAGGAAGATACAGGACCTCTAGCACAGATACGCAGTATTTT
>TRBV7-6|TRBJ2-7|TRBD2|NA
CASSLGGLAGGGQYF
TGTGCCAGCAGCTTAGGTGGACTAGCGGGAGGGGGGCAGTACTTC
>TRBV30|TRBJ2-7|TRBD1|NA
CAWRQGASVEQYF
TGTGCCTGGAGACAGGGGGCCTCGGTCGAGCAGTACTTC
>TRBV6-5|TRBJ2-1|NA|NA
CASTHSYNEQFF
TGTGCCAGCACTCATAGCTACAATGAGCAGTTCTTC
>TRBV9|TRBJ2-1|NA|NA
CASSVETEGPWNEQFF
TGTGCCAGCAGCGTAGAGACGGAGGGTCCCTGGAATGAGCAGTTCTTC
>TRBV19|TRBJ2-5|NA|NA
CASSPAARVETQYF
TGTGCCAGTAGCCCGGCGGCTAGAGTCGAGACCCAGTACTTC
>TRBV10-1|TRBJ2-7|NA|NA
CASSDARAGDHEQYF
TGCGCCAGCAGTGATGCCAGGGCAGGGGACCACGAGCAGTACTTC
>TRBV9|TRBJ2-2|TRBD2|NA
CASSSGLAGLQEAGELFF
TGTGCCAGCAGCTCCGGACTAGCGGGACTACAAGAGGCCGGGGAGCTGTTTTTT
>TRBV4-1|TRBJ2-1|TRBD2|once
CASSQAGTSDYNEQFF
TGCGCCAGCAGCCAAGCTGGGACTAGCGACTACAATGAGCAGTTCTTC
>TRBV28|TRBJ2-3|NA|NA
CASSSPRAGVTDTQYF
TGTGCCAGCAGTTCCCCCCGGGCGGGTGTGACAGATACGCAGTATTTT
>TRBV5-1|TRBJ1-1|NA|NA
CASSLGLGDTTNTEAFF
TGCGCCAGCAGCTTGGGGTTAGGGGACACAACGAACACTGAAGCTTTCTTT
>TRBV28|TRBJ2-1|NA|NA
CASSLSLAVLYEQFF
TGTGCCAGCAGTTTAAGTTTGGCAGTTTTATATGAGCAGTTCTTC
>TRBV6-5|TRBJ2-1|NA|once
CASSYKRGGQFF
TGTGCCAGCAGTTACAAGAGGGGAGGGCAGTTCTTC
>TRBV5-4|TRBJ1-1|NA|NA
CASGGLNTEAFF
TGTGCAAGCGGGGGGTTGAACACTGAAGCTTTCTTT
>TRBV6-8|TRBJ1-1|NA|NA
CAGHSLGNTEAFF
TGTGCCGGACACAGTCTGGGGAACACTGAAGCTTTCTTT
>TRBV7-9|TRBJ1-1|NA|NA
CASSLSQGGTEAFF
TGTGCCAGCAGCTTAAGTCAGGGAGGGACTGAAGCTTTCTTT
>TRBV19|TRBJ1-3|NA|NA
CASSMGSTGNTIYF
TGTGCCAGTAGTATGGGCTCTACTGGAAACACCATATATTTT
>TRBV5-1|TRBJ2-5|NA|once
CASGAGQETQYF
TGCGCCAGCGGGGCGGGACAAGAGACCCAGTACTTC
>TRBV5-4|TRBJ1-2|TRBD1|NA
CASNDRAGYGYTF
TGTGCCAGCAACGACAGGGCCGGCTATGGCTACACCTTC
>TRBV11-2|TRBJ2-5|NA|NA
CASSSGVQETQYF
TGTGCCAGCAGCTCGGGAGTCCAAGAGACCCAGTACTTC
>TRBV3-1/TRBV3-2|TRBJ2-7|NA|NA
CASSPLGSYEQYF
TGTGCCAGCAGCCCCCTCGGGTCCTACGAGCAGTACTTC
>TRBV5-1|TRBJ2-6|NA|NA
CASSLSSDSGANVLTF
TGCGCCAGCAGCTTGAGTTCAGATTCTGGGGCCAACGTCCTGACTTTC
>TRBV27|TRBJ2-7|TRBD1|NA
CASSLQPPGQIKYEQYF
TGTGCCAGCAGTTTGCAGCCTCCGGGACAGATAAAGTACGAGCAGTACTTC